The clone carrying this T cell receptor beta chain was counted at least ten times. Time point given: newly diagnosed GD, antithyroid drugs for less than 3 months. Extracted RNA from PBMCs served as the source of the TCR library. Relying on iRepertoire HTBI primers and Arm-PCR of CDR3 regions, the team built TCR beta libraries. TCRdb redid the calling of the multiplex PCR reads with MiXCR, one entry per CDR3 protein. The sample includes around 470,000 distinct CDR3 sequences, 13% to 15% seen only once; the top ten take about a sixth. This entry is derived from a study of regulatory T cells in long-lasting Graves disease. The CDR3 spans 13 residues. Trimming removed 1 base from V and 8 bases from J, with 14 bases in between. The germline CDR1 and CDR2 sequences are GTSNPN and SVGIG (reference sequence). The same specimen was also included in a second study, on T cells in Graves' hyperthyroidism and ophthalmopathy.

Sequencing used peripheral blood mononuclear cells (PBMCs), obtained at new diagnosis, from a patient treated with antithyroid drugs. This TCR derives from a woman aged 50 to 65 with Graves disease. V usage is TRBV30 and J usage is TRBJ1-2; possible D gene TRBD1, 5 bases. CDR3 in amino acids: CAWSEGQGVGYTF. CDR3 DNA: TGTGCCTGGAGTGAGGGGCAGGGAGTCGGCTACACCTTC.